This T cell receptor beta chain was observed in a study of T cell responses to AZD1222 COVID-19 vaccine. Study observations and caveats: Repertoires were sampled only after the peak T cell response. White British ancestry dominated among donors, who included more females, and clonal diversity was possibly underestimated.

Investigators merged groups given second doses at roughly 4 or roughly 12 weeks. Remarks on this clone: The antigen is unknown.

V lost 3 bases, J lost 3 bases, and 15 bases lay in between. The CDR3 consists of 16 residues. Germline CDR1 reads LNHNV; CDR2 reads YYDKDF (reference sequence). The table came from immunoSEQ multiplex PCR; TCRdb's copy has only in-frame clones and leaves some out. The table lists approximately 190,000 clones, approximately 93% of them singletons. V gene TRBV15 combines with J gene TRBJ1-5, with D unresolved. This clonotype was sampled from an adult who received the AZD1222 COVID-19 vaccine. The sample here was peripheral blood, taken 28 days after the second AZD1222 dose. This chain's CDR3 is CATSSTHGRFNQPQHF. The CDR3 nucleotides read TGTGCCACCAGCAGCACCCACGGGCGATTCAATCAGCCCCAGCATTTT.